A selection of T cell receptor beta chains follows, all from one sample in a study of early T cells in non-severe SARS-CoV-2 infection. TCRdb fed the 5' RACE reads into MiXCR, producing one record per CDR3 protein. The top ten clones hold just under 6% of a sample with about 69,000 distinct CDR3 sequences, about 9% of them seen once. Sequenced: whole blood. These receptors were obtained from an adult who was a healthcare worker with PCR-confirmed SARS-CoV-2 infection or an uninfected control (not recorded which). The CDR3 runs from the conserved cysteine through the conserved F or W. The D gene is left open where the match is weak. Expanded clones get a size class; other rows say once, few or many, or leave the size out.

TRBV27	-	TRBJ1-1	13	many	CASFHSLNTEAFF	TGTGCCAGCTTTCACAGTTTGAACACTGAAGCTTTCTTT
TRBV7-9	TRBD1	TRBJ1-6	15	many	CASSQRTGGNSPLHF	TGTGCCAGCAGCCAACGGACAGGGGGAAATTCACCCCTCCACTTT
TRBV11-2	TRBD2	TRBJ2-2	17	-	CASSAGLAGGNTGELFF	TGTGCCAGCAGCGCAGGACTAGCGGGGGGTAACACCGGGGAGCTGTTTTTT
TRBV14	-	TRBJ2-1	14	many	CASSQVRGNNEQFF	TGTGCCAGCAGCCAAGTGCGGGGAAACAATGAGCAGTTCTTC
TRBV29-1	-	TRBJ2-1	12	many	CSVGGDGNEQFF	TGCAGCGTTGGCGGGGATGGGAATGAGCAGTTCTTC
TRBV6-1	-	TRBJ1-1	12	-	CASREGGSEAFF	TGTGCCAGCAGGGAGGGGGGATCTGAAGCTTTCTTT
TRBV27	TRBD1	TRBJ1-6	16	many	CASKTGDGAGYSPLHF	TGTGCCAGCAAGACAGGGGATGGGGCTGGGTATTCACCCCTCCACTTT
TRBV20-1	-	TRBJ2-7	12	many	CSARVGSYEQYF	TGCAGTGCTAGAGTTGGATCCTACGAGCAGTACTTC
TRBV5-5	-	TRBJ1-5	14	few	CASSLGTLNQPQHF	TGTGCCAGCAGCTTGGGGACACTAAATCAGCCCCAGCATTTT
TRBV6-1	TRBD1	TRBJ2-7	14	-	CASSYPGQGYEQYF	TGTGCCAGCAGTTATCCGGGACAGGGTTACGAGCAGTACTTC
TRBV12-5	TRBD1	TRBJ2-2	15	-	CASGMDRGNTGELFF	TGTGCTAGTGGCATGGACAGGGGGAACACCGGGGAGCTGTTTTTT
TRBV20-1	TRBD1	TRBJ2-5	13	-	CSAVRGQQETQYF	TGCAGTGCCGTAAGGGGACAGCAAGAGACCCAGTACTTC
TRBV27	-	TRBJ1-1	15	many	CASSFQREGSSEAFF	TGTGCCAGCAGTTTTCAGCGGGAGGGATCTTCTGAAGCTTTCTTT
TRBV27	TRBD1	TRBJ1-1	15	many	CASSSRTGQGTEAFF	TGTGCCAGCAGTTCCCGGACAGGGCAGGGCACTGAAGCTTTCTTT
TRBV5-4	TRBD1	TRBJ1-2	14	many	CASSLTQGAVGYTF	TGTGCCAGCAGCCTGACCCAGGGGGCGGTTGGCTACACCTTC
TRBV5-6	TRBD1	TRBJ2-1	16	many	CASSLGGTGGIDEQFF	TGTGCCAGCAGCTTGGGCGGGACAGGGGGTATCGATGAGCAGTTCTTC
TRBV20-1	-	TRBJ2-3	13	few	CSASPQTTDTQYF	TGCAGTGCTAGCCCCCAGACCACAGATACGCAGTATTTT
TRBV5-1	TRBD1	TRBJ2-6	15	few	CASSPQGTGANVLTF	TGCGCCAGCAGCCCACAGGGGACTGGGGCCAACGTCCTGACTTTC
TRBV20-1	-	TRBJ2-7	17	-	CSASPPGISRGYYEQYF	TGCAGTGCTAGTCCCCCGGGCATCAGTCGGGGCTACTACGAGCAGTACTTC
TRBV27	-	TRBJ1-4	12	-	CASSHEAGKLFF	TGTGCCAGCAGTCACGAAGCCGGAAAACTGTTTTTT
TRBV6-4	-	TRBJ1-1	17	many	CASSKGDGYSGSTEAFF	TGTGCCAGCAGTAAGGGGGACGGATACTCAGGGTCCACTGAAGCTTTCTTT
TRBV5-1	TRBD2	TRBJ2-1	17	-	CASSLGLAESSYNEQFF	TGCGCCAGCAGCTTGGGACTAGCGGAAAGCTCCTACAATGAGCAGTTCTTC
TRBV20-1	TRBD2	TRBJ2-3	14	many	CSAFTSGSTDTQYF	TGCAGTGCTTTTACTAGCGGGAGCACAGATACGCAGTATTTT
TRBV6-2/TRBV6-3	-	TRBJ1-2	14	many	CASRPLQTGSGYTF	TGTGCCAGTAGACCCCTCCAGACAGGCTCTGGCTACACCTTC
TRBV7-2	-	TRBJ2-7	14	-	CASSSPPLPYEQYF	TGTGCCAGCAGCTCACCGCCCCTTCCCTACGAGCAGTACTTC
TRBV5-8	TRBD2	TRBJ2-3	14	many	CASGGGRSTDTQYF	TGTGCCAGCGGCGGGGGGCGCAGCACAGATACGCAGTATTTT
TRBV5-1	TRBD1	TRBJ2-6	19	few	CASSLAPPGTVSGANVLTF	TGCGCCAGCAGCTTGGCGCCCCCGGGGACAGTCTCAGGGGCCAACGTCCTGACTTTC
TRBV7-2	TRBD2	TRBJ2-7	14	many	CASSFGLAGYEQYF	TGTGCCAGCAGCTTCGGACTAGCTGGCTACGAGCAGTACTTC
TRBV2	-	TRBJ2-5	13	-	CASSVRRQETQYF	TGTGCCAGCAGTGTGAGGAGGCAAGAGACCCAGTACTTC
TRBV30	TRBD1	TRBJ1-6	13	once	CAQGEVSNSPLHF	TGTGCCCAGGGGGAGGTCTCTAATTCACCCCTCCACTTT
TRBV9	-	TRBJ1-3	18	few	CASSVDALGTSSGNTIYF	TGTGCCAGCAGCGTAGACGCGTTAGGGACGAGCTCTGGAAACACCATATATTTT
TRBV7-9	TRBD2	TRBJ2-3	16	-	CASRPTSGGLADTQYF	TGTGCCAGCAGGCCAACTAGCGGGGGCTTAGCAGATACGCAGTATTTT
TRBV12-3/TRBV12-4	TRBD1	TRBJ2-7	12	many	CASSRTGAEQYF	TGTGCCAGCAGCCGCACAGGGGCCGAGCAGTACTTC
TRBV24-1	TRBD1	TRBJ2-7	15	few	CATSDPDRGFYEQYF	TGTGCCACCAGTGATCCGGACAGGGGGTTCTACGAGCAGTACTTC
TRBV18	-	TRBJ1-3	15	many	CASSPRTSSGNTIYF	TGTGCCAGCTCACCACGGACATCCTCTGGAAACACCATATATTTT
TRBV2	-	TRBJ1-1	13	many	CASSGTLYTEAFF	TGTGCCAGCAGCGGAACATTATACACTGAAGCTTTCTTT
TRBV10-3	TRBD1	TRBJ2-3	17	few	CAIKGVTGTERTDTQYF	TGTGCCATCAAAGGGGTGACCGGGACAGAGCGCACAGATACGCAGTATTTT
TRBV20-1	-	TRBJ2-5	11	-	CSASLEETQYF	TGCAGTGCTAGCCTGGAAGAGACCCAGTACTTC
TRBV5-6	-	TRBJ2-6	16	many	CASSWLGASGANVLTF	TGTGCCAGCAGTTGGCTTGGAGCCTCTGGGGCCAACGTCCTGACTTTC
TRBV29-1	-	TRBJ2-1	14	-	CSVDQPGSYNEQFF	TGCAGCGTTGACCAGCCCGGCTCCTACAATGAGCAGTTCTTC
TRBV21-1	-	TRBJ1-1	14	many	CASSKAIGGAEAFF	TGTGCCAGCAGCAAAGCGATTGGGGGGGCTGAAGCTTTCTTT
TRBV5-1	-	TRBJ2-7	13	-	CASSPLTGVEQYF	TGCGCCAGCAGCCCCCTGACTGGGGTCGAGCAGTACTTC
TRBV6-1	TRBD1	TRBJ2-7	14	many	CASGTAFLSYEQYF	TGTGCCAGCGGGACAGCCTTCCTGTCCTACGAGCAGTACTTC
TRBV19	-	TRBJ1-4	15	-	CASREGLATNEKLFF	TGTGCCAGCCGAGAGGGTCTGGCAACTAATGAAAAACTGTTTTTT
TRBV5-6	-	TRBJ2-7	12	few	CASSFDRYEQYF	TGTGCCAGCAGCTTTGACAGATACGAGCAGTACTTC
TRBV11-2	TRBD1	TRBJ2-1	16	-	CTSSLDLGQDYNEQFF	TGTACCAGCAGCTTAGACCTCGGACAGGATTACAATGAGCAGTTCTTC
TRBV11-2	TRBD2	TRBJ2-1	15	-	CASSLERGTYNEQFF	TGTGCCAGCAGCTTAGAGCGGGGGACCTACAATGAGCAGTTCTTC